This T cell receptor (beta chain) was sequenced for a study of shared clonotypes between healthy human individuals (TCRdb year 2020). Regarding the complete study: Two women and a few men aged 18 to 49 years were included in the cohort. Per donor, three plates each were used for CD4 naive and CD4 memory, two for CD8 naive, and one for CD8 memory. To estimate repertoire size and how much clonotypes are shared between individuals, the study performed deep sequencing of blood TCR repertoires from 4 to 6 healthy adults. Libraries were prepared and TCR repertoires were sequenced by different laboratories using diverse techniques, in order to increase sequencing depth and limit assay-specific biases. Each donor's leukapheresis produced roughly between roughly 0.85 and 9 billion PBMCs.

The germline V gene provides CDR1 KGHSH and CDR2 LQKENI. The V end gives up 3 bases and the J end 3 bases, leaving 0 bases in the junction not matched to a gene. Counted from cysteine to phenylalanine, this CDR3 has 13 amino acids. Just CDR3 DNA is preserved here, 39 bases in frame from base 1. With respect to this clone: What antigen it recognizes has not been identified. One base away there is no much larger clone; base qualities are not given. The sample contains more than one DNA sequence encoding this CDR3.

Donors were healthy HIV-negative adults with no recently reported acute infections or vaccinations. Every donor was a Caucasian adult residing in Nashville, Tennessee, USA. CD4+ T cells were enriched by magnetic negative selection; naive cells were then positively selected on CD45RA, and the negative fraction formed the memory subset. Blood was obtained by leukapheresis, after which PBMCs were separated by Ficoll-Histopaque density gradient centrifugation and cryopreserved in liquid nitrogen vapor phase. Analytical flow cytometry was used to check the purity and quantity of each magnetically sorted T cell population. Genomic DNA was isolated from every sorted fraction and measured by UV absorbance on a Nanodrop 2000c. What the research found in general, with its limitations: Even with the large sequencing depth, rarefaction of the sorted-subset datasets indicated that sequencing was incomplete. Compared with non-shared clonotypes, clonotypes shared by all four sorted-subset donors had higher generation probabilities. Sampling was limited to blood, and TCR repertoires in tissue likely differ from TCR repertoires in blood. Naive subsets generally had larger estimated clonotype richness than memory subsets did. Based on pairwise subsampling, the degree of clonotype sharing among donors was expected to be affected by sequencing depth. Around 5.4% of naive CD4, 3.5% of naive CD8, about 2.1% of memory CD4, and more than 0.35% of memory CD8 clonotypes were shared across a few donors. Because the study included only a small number of donors, the genetic and exposure-history diversity represented was limited.

Using the deep immunoSEQ assay, multiplex PCR amplified TCR CDR3 regions from genomic DNA. For each cell subset, the extracted genomic DNA was distributed evenly across all wells of several immunoSEQ 96-well plates, and each plate served as one replicate. For sorted subsets, each replicate PCR was loaded with 200 ng genomic DNA, equivalent to 25,000 to 30,000 T cell genomes. Purified libraries were quantified with a Qubit 3.0 fluorometer, sized on a Bioanalyzer 2100, and re-quantified with the KAPA Library Quantification kit. Every immunoSEQ 96-well plate was sequenced on a dedicated single-read 150-cycle Illumina NextSeq 550 flow cell. Processing in the source paper ran as follows. The immunoSEQ output contained only junctional sequences without quality scores, so filtering could not match that applied to full-length reads. Sequences were annotated with PyIR, a Python wrapper for IgBLAST v1.9, and V/J genes and CDR3 were assigned using IMGT germline references. Reads were removed for weak V/J assignments (E-value above 1e-6), missing CDR3, stop codons, out-of-frame junctions, or ambiguous translated residues. V3J clonotypes were defined as sequences sharing an identical inferred V gene, J gene, and CDR3 amino acid sequence. The percentage overlap between two repertoires was calculated by dividing the number of shared unique clonotypes by the size of the smaller repertoire. RTK rarefaction, the Chao1 estimator, and Recon v2.1 estimates of unobserved clonotypes were used to assess repertoire richness. Generation probabilities were computed with OLGA for all TCRbeta clonotypes obtained by the gDNA method from several donors. TCRdb provides this immuneACCESS table in a form limited to in-frame rearrangements. Some clones are lacking; in checked studies, under half of them reflect an unresolved V gene, and why the rest are absent is not known. The DNA gave D and trimming, while V, J and clone size come from that table. For this sample the table gives a few million clones, of which around nine tenths were detected only once. 0.11% to 0.15% of the sample is in the top ten clones.

What was sequenced was naive CD4+ T cells sorted from blood. Per the publication, the cell subset or site label means: CD45RA+ positively selected. In this chain, TRBV18 is recombined with TRBJ2-5; the junction holds 8 bases that match TRBD2. This clonotype was obtained from a man between 18 and 35 years old in good health. The CDR3 here reads CASSPGLEETQYF. The DNA sequence reads TGTGCCAGCTCACCGGGACTAGAAGAGACCCAGTACTTC.